The clone carrying this T cell receptor beta chain was picked up many times. Antigen unknown. With molecular barcodes, quantitative 5'-RACE was used to make the TCR beta libraries. From the 5' RACE reads, TCRdb called clonotypes with MiXCR, one entry per CDR3 protein. Here the sample spans some 840,000 distinct CDR3 sequences, over 9.5% being singletons. This sample is drawn from a study of CD8 T cells in ankylosing spondylitis. Germline values: CDR1 SGHRS, CDR2 YFSETQ. The length of the CDR3 is 14 residues. With 7 bases clipped from V and 6 bases from J, the junction kept 8 bases outside the gene matches. Overall study results and limits: The authors reported significant enrichment of disease-linked clones in matched ankylosing spondylitis synovial fluid. Apparently characteristic of ankylosing spondylitis blood was a TCR beta motif (about eight highly homologous variants). Peripheral blood held disease-linked clones only at relatively low frequency, and these were CD8+.

Sequenced: blood, either unsorted or a sorted T cell fraction (not recorded which). The TCR comes from a male donor with ankylosing spondylitis. The V and J genes are TRBV5-1 and TRBJ2-1; 9 bases line up with TRBD2. The CDR3 DNA reads as TGCGCCAGCCGAGGGCTAGCGGGACTCAATGAGCAGTTCTTC. Translated: CASRGLAGLNEQFF.